Below are 17 T cell receptor beta chains sequenced from a single sample in a study of control samples from healthy donors and cancer patients. The data were produced by immunoSEQ multiplex PCR, yet TCRdb's version contains in-frame clones alone and is incomplete. The table shows some 120,000 clones, with roughly 87% occurring only once. Material: blood. The receptors shown here come from a man younger than 35 in good health.

The chain carries TRBV5-6 and TRBJ1-1, with D perhaps matching TRBD1 (6 bases). Deletions cut 4 bases from V and 8 bases from J, with 9 bases between. Germline CDR1 and CDR2: SGHDT and YYEEEE. There are 11 residues in the CDR3. CDR3 region: CASSRTEEAFF. The CDR3 DNA follows: TGTGCCAGCAGCCGGACAGAGGAAGCTTTCTTT. Full variable domain (outside the CDR3, taken from reference TRBV5-6 and TRBJ1-1): DAGVTQSPTHLIKTRGQQVTLRCSPKSGHDTVSWYQQALGQGPQFIFQYYEEEERQRGNFPDRFSGHQFPNYSSELNVNALLLGDSALYLCASSRTEEAFFGQGTRLTVV.

The chain links TRBV2 to TRBJ1-1; no definite D call. The CDR3 is 11 residues long. V shed 4 bases and J shed 5 bases, with 5 bases lying between them. The germline V gene encodes CDR1 SNHLY and CDR2 FYNNEI. CDR3 protein: CASSVSTEAFF. The DNA for the CDR3 is TGTGCCAGCAGTGTCTCAACTGAAGCTTTCTTT.

The V call is TRBV6-6, the J call TRBJ2-2; D is possibly TRBD2 (6 bases). The V and J ends lost 11 bases and 6 bases respectively, with 19 bases between them. The germline V gene has CDR1 MNHNY and CDR2 SVGAGI (reference sequence). CDR3 length: 14 amino acids. CDR3: CAGTPGDAAGELFF. The CDR3 bases are TGTGCCGGTACCCCGGGGGATGCCGCCGGGGAGCTGTTTTTT.

This chain uses TRBV6-5 with TRBJ1-6; D gene uncertain. V was pared by 5 bases and J by 10 bases, with 12 bases between. The V gene's germline CDR1 is MNHEY and CDR2 SVGAGI. This CDR3 has 13 amino acids. The chain's CDR3 is CASSNIGESPLHF. CDR3 DNA: TGTGCCAGCAGTAATATTGGGGAGTCACCCCTCCACTTT.

The chain has TRBV5-1 and TRBJ2-1; no clear D gene. Germline assignment: CDR1 SGHRS and CDR2 YFSETQ. The CDR3 sequence is 12 residues long. V was trimmed by 4 bases and J by 7 bases, leaving 9 bases between them. CDR3 amino acids: CASSEQRNEQFF. CDR3 DNA: TGCGCCAGCAGCGAACAGCGAAATGAGCAGTTCTTC.

V is TRBV3-1 (or the pseudogene TRBV3-2) and J is TRBJ2-1; a weak D match, TRBD2 (7 bases). CDR1 is LGHDT and CDR2 is YNNKEL in the germline V gene (reference sequence). V was cut by 3 bases and J by 6 bases, with 9 bases left in between. The CDR3 has 13 amino acids. CDR3 sequence (DNA): TGTGCCAGCAGCCAGGGGGGGGCCAATGAGCAGTTCTTC. It yields the protein CASSQGGANEQFF.

This clone has just one count. V gene TRBV6-4 combines with J gene TRBJ2-2, with 13 bases fitting TRBD2. Germline assignment: CDR1 MRHNA and CDR2 SNTAGT. CDR3 length: 16 amino acids. Trimming took 5 bases from V and 8 from J; bases not matched to a gene: 8. CDR3 in DNA: TGTGCCAGCAGTACCGGACTAGCGGGAGCTATAGGGGAGCTGTTTTTT. It is translated as CASSTGLAGAIGELFF.

The chain joins TRBV19 to TRBJ1-1; D is possibly TRBD1 (5 bases). CDR3 length equals 13 residues. Trimming pared 10 bases from V and 5 bases from J, leaving 17 bases between. CDR1 is LNHDA, CDR2 SQIVND, per germline (reference sequence). CDR3 in DNA: TGTGCCACCCAAACAGGCAGTGGGACTGAAGCTTTCTTT. Amino acids: CATQTGSGTEAFF.

This sequence joins TRBV5-1 and TRBJ1-2; no firm D call. V was pared by 4 bases and J by 4 bases, with 14 bases between. Germline assignment: CDR1 SGHRS and CDR2 YFSETQ. CDR3 length equals 14 residues. The CDR3 region has the DNA TGCGCCAGCAGCCCTCCGGGTCCGGGCTATGGCTACACCTTC. It encodes CASSPPGPGYGYTF.

The chain combines TRBV11-1 with TRBJ1-1, with D uncertain. There are 15 residues in the CDR3. Germline V lookup: CDR1 SGHAT, CDR2 FQDESV (reference sequence). V was trimmed by 1 base and J by 1 base, leaving 10 bases between them. The CDR3 region has the DNA TGTGCCAGCAGCTTAGGAGGGCGTACGAACACTGAAGCTTTCTTT. It encodes CASSLGGRTNTEAFF.

The V call is TRBV5-1, the J call TRBJ2-7; TRBD2 matches 7 bases. The CDR3 has 18 residues. V shed 2 bases and J 0 bases; nucleotides not matched to a gene: 14. Germline-derived CDR1 and CDR2 are SGHRS and YFSETQ. The CDR3 is CASSFGVGGAGTSYEQYF. CDR3 DNA: TGCGCCAGCAGCTTTGGGGTAGGAGGAGCGGGAACCTCCTACGAGCAGTACTTC.

This chain links TRBV7-9 with TRBJ2-1; 11 positions match TRBD2. V trimming: 4 bases; J trimming: 4 bases; junction bases outside the gene matches: 3. This CDR3 region has 15 residues. The germline V gene encodes CDR1 SEHNR and CDR2 FQNEAQ (reference sequence). CDR3 protein: CASSSGTSGYNEQFF. As DNA, the CDR3 is TGTGCCAGCAGCTCCGGGACTAGCGGTTACAATGAGCAGTTCTTC.

The CDR3 nucleotides read TGTGCTAGTGGTTTGGTACAGGGGAGCACAGATACGCAGTATTTT. It codes for CASGLVQGSTDTQYF. The genes are TRBV12-5 and TRBJ2-3, with 7 bases lining up with TRBD1. The CDR3 covers 15 residues. The V and J ends lost 0 bases and 0 bases, in that order; junction bases with no gene match: 0. Looked up from germline, CDR1 is LGHNT and CDR2 is FRNRAP.

The chain uses TRBV28 and TRBJ2-1, with unresolved D. This CDR3 is built from 12 residues. Trimming pared 2 bases from V and 8 bases from J, leaving 7 bases between. Germline V lookup: CDR1 MDHEN, CDR2 SYDVKM. CDR3 amino acids: CASSLLRYEQFF. CDR3 sequence (DNA): TGTGCCAGCAGTTTACTCCGGTATGAGCAGTTCTTC.

The chain has TRBV11-2 and TRBJ1-1; no reliable D call. V was cut by 5 bases and J by 6 bases, with 7 bases left in between. Germline CDR1 and CDR2: SGHAT and FQNNGV. The CDR3 length is 11 residues. The CDR3 here is CASSEEAEAFF. The CDR3 DNA follows: TGTGCCAGCAGCGAGGAGGCTGAAGCTTTCTTT.

The gene calls are TRBV28 and TRBJ1-6, with 7 bases lining up with TRBD1. V was pared by 2 bases and J by 6 bases, with 10 bases of the junction left unmatched. Germline-derived CDR1 and CDR2 are MDHEN and SYDVKM. The CDR3 is 17 amino acids. CDR3 in amino acids: CASSLPFGDRANSPLHF. In DNA form, the CDR3 reads TGTGCCAGCAGTTTACCTTTTGGAGACAGGGCTAATTCACCCCTCCACTTT.

V gene TRBV2 combines with J gene TRBJ2-7; D not resolved. The germline V and J ends were trimmed by 4 bases and 3 bases, with 13 bases remaining between them. The CDR3 contains 14 residues. Germline-derived CDR1 and CDR2 are SNHLY and FYNNEI. The CDR3 nucleotides are TGTGCCAGCAGTGTTCAACAGAGTATCTACGAGCAGTACTTC. The encoded protein is CASSVQQSIYEQYF. Full variable domain (outside the CDR3, taken from reference TRBV2 and TRBJ2-7): EPEVTQTPSHQVTQMGQEVILRCVPISNHLYFYWYRQILGQKVEFLVSFYNNEISEKSEIFDDQFSVERPDGSNFTLKIRSTKLEDSAMYFCASSVQQSIYEQYFGPGTRLTVT.